Listed below are T cell receptor beta chains from one sample, sequenced in a study of CD8+CD57+ T cells in acquired aplastic anemia. TCRdb ran MiXCR on the reads and lists one entry per CDR3 protein. The sample records about 160,000 distinct CDR3 sequences, 40% to 60% being singletons. Sequencing was done on a sample of sorted CD4+, CD8+, or CD8+CD57+ T cells (not recorded which) from PBMCs. The receptors come from a human donor with aplastic anemia. The CDR3 runs from the conserved cysteine through the conserved F or W. D genes are given only for firm matches. Rows give clone size only sometimes, using once, few, many, or a class for an expanded clone.

.,TRBV27,.,TRBJ1-2,TGTGCCAGCAGTTTCGGGGTAGACTATGGCTACACCTTC,CASSFGVDYGYTF
few,TRBV14,TRBD2,TRBJ2-3,TGTGCCAGCAGCCACTGGGGTAGCGGGAGGTACGAAGATACGCAGTATTTT,CASSHWGSGRYEDTQYF
many,TRBV6-5,TRBD2,TRBJ2-7,TGTGCCAGCAGGCCTGGGGGGGGGGACTACGAGCAGTACTTC,CASRPGGGDYEQYF
.,TRBV29-1,.,TRBJ1-1,TGCAGCGTTTCAGCTACAGGGAACACTGAAGCTTTCTTT,CSVSATGNTEAFF
.,TRBV10-3,.,TRBJ2-3,TGTGCCATCAGTGGCCTGGGGACTAGCACAGATACGCAGTATTTT,CAISGLGTSTDTQYF
once,TRBV10-3,.,TRBJ2-5,TGTGCCATCGTCGGAGCAGAGACCCAGTACTTC,CAIVGAETQYF
many,TRBV13,TRBD2,TRBJ2-1,TGTGCCAGCAGCTTAGACGGGAGGGGGTGGGAGCAGTTCTTC,CASSLDGRGWEQFF
.,TRBV7-9,TRBD1,TRBJ2-7,TGTGCCAGCAGCTTTCCGGGACAGGGCTTCTCCGAGCAGTACTTC,CASSFPGQGFSEQYF
.,TRBV13,TRBD1,TRBJ1-6,TGTGCCAGCAGGGACTCTTCCGGGACAGGGGAGGTCTTGGTCAATTCACCCCTCCACTTT,CASRDSSGTGEVLVNSPLHF
many,TRBV11-1,.,TRBJ1-2,TGTGCCAGCAGCTTAGCGGTCAGCAGTGGTGGCTATGGCTACACCTTC,CASSLAVSSGGYGYTF
.,TRBV25-1,TRBD1,TRBJ1-2,TGTGCCAGCAAAACAGGGGGCTGGGACGGCTACACCTTC,CASKTGGWDGYTF
many,TRBV24-1,TRBD1,TRBJ2-7,TGTGCCACCAGGGGGACAGGGAGCCACGAGCAGTACTTC,CATRGTGSHEQYF
.,TRBV7-6,.,TRBJ2-3,TGTGCCAGCAGCTTAATTCGAACTACGCAGTATTTT,CASSLIRTTQYF
many,TRBV12-3/TRBV12-4,TRBD2,TRBJ2-3,TGTGCCAGCAGTTTAGTTTATGCGGGAGGGACAGATACGCAGTATTTT,CASSLVYAGGTDTQYF
once,TRBV29-1,.,TRBJ2-7,TGCAGCGATTCACGGGGAGTTGGGTACGAGCAGTACTTC,CSDSRGVGYEQYF
.,TRBV25-1,.,TRBJ2-7,TGTGCCAGCAGTGGAGTTGGACTTTTCTCCTACGAGCAGTACTTC,CASSGVGLFSYEQYF
.,TRBV2,.,TRBJ2-7,TGTGCCAGCAGTGAAAGACAGGACGGAGAGCAGTACTTC,CASSERQDGEQYF
.,TRBV24-1,TRBD2,TRBJ2-1,TGTGCCACCAGTGACCCGGGACTAGCGGGAGAGTATGAGCAGTTCTTC,CATSDPGLAGEYEQFF
.,TRBV2,TRBD2,TRBJ2-7,TGTGCCAGCGGCAAAGGGTTGGGGGGGTACGAGCAGTACTTC,CASGKGLGGYEQYF
many,TRBV7-9,.,TRBJ2-7,TGTGCCAGCAGCCCCAGAGGGCGGGACTACGAGCAGTACTTC,CASSPRGRDYEQYF
many,TRBV6-5,.,TRBJ1-1,TGTGCCAGCAGTTACTATCTGGATTATAACACTGAAGCTTTCTTT,CASSYYLDYNTEAFF
few,TRBV10-3,.,TRBJ1-2,TGTGCCATCAGTGAGAACGACGGCTATGGCTACACCTTC,CAISENDGYGYTF
.,TRBV29-1,TRBD2,TRBJ2-5,TGCAGCGTTGAACTAGCGGGACAAGAGACCCAGTACTTC,CSVELAGQETQYF
.,TRBV27,.,TRBJ1-1,TGTGCCAGCAGTTTACTACAGGAGAACACTGAAGCTTTCTTT,CASSLLQENTEAFF
few,TRBV10-3,.,TRBJ1-3,TGTGCCATCAGTGGGACGGGCTCTGGAAACACCATATATTTT,CAISGTGSGNTIYF
many,TRBV19,TRBD1,TRBJ1-4,TGTGCCAGTAGTCTGGGACAGGGTCGGGGTGAAAAACTGTTTTTT,CASSLGQGRGEKLFF
.,TRBV27,TRBD1,TRBJ1-6,TGTGCCAGCAGTTTGTTCCAGGGGGCCCGTTCACCCCTCCACTTT,CASSLFQGARSPLHF
many,TRBV20-1,TRBD2,TRBJ2-3,TGCAGTGCAAAGACGCTACTTAGCGGGAGTGGTGGCACAGATACGCAGTATTTT,CSAKTLLSGSGGTDTQYF
once,TRBV10-3,.,TRBJ2-2,TGTGCCATCAGTGGAGCGGCTGTCGCGAACACCGGGGAGCTGTTTTTT,CAISGAAVANTGELFF
few,TRBV30,.,TRBJ2-3,TGTGCTTGCGGCTCACTGGATACGCAGTATTTT,CACGSLDTQYF
few,TRBV11-2,.,TRBJ2-7,TGTGCCAGCAGCCCCCGTGGCGTTAACGGGAACTACGAGCAGTACTTC,CASSPRGVNGNYEQYF
.,TRBV2,TRBD1,TRBJ2-7,TGTGCCAGCAGTTCCGGGACAGGGGAAGGCCACGAGCAGTACTTC,CASSSGTGEGHEQYF
.,TRBV29-1,TRBD2,TRBJ2-1,TGCAGCGTGTGGACTAGCGGGGGGTACGAGCAGTTCTTC,CSVWTSGGYEQFF
.,TRBV25-1,.,TRBJ1-4,TGTGCCAGCAGTAGTGGGGACGGAAGGCGTGAAAAACTGTTTTTT,CASSSGDGRREKLFF
many,TRBV29-1,.,TRBJ1-1,TGCAGCGTACCCACGTTTGGGTCCGGTAACACTGAAGCTTTCTTT,CSVPTFGSGNTEAFF
.,TRBV30,.,TRBJ2-6,TGTGCCTGGAGTGTGTTAGGCTCTGGGGCCAACGTCCTGACTTTC,CAWSVLGSGANVLTF
.,TRBV29-1,TRBD1,TRBJ1-2,TGCAGCTTATCGGACAGGGGCCATACTAACTATGGCTACACCTTC,CSLSDRGHTNYGYTF
.,TRBV24-1,.,TRBJ2-3,TGTGCCACCAGTGATTCCTACAGGCCGGATACGCAGTATTTT,CATSDSYRPDTQYF
.,TRBV9,.,TRBJ1-6,TGTGCCAGCAGTGCTCCGGGGGACCGTCTCCACTTT,CASSAPGDRLHF
many,TRBV9,.,TRBJ2-1,TGTGCCAGCAGCGTAGAGGATGAGCAGTTCTTC,CASSVEDEQFF
many,TRBV5-1,TRBD1,TRBJ2-6,TGCGCCAGCAGCTTTGGGACAGGGGGCTGGGCTGGGGCCAACGTCCTGACTTTC,CASSFGTGGWAGANVLTF